This TCR beta chain was captured in a study of blood T cell repertoires in COVID-19. During active infection, Seattle patients enrolled and were then monitored through disease. Data came from immunoSEQ multiplex PCR; TCRdb stores just in-frame clones and leaves some out. The table shows under 350,000 clones, with approximately 92% occurring only once. This sequence originates from a woman in her twenties or thirties with COVID-19, enrolled during active disease. The sample comprised peripheral blood.

The CDR3 loop reads CAWSGTSRGQYF. The CDR3 DNA sequence: TGTGCCTGGAGCGGGACTTCCCGAGGCCAGTACTTC. V is TRBV30 and J is TRBJ2-7, with D perhaps TRBD2 (6 bases). Per the germline V gene, CDR1 is GTSNPN and CDR2 is SVGIG (reference sequence). V was shortened by 3 bases and J by 10 bases, with 16 bases between the two germline ends. This CDR3 region has 12 residues.